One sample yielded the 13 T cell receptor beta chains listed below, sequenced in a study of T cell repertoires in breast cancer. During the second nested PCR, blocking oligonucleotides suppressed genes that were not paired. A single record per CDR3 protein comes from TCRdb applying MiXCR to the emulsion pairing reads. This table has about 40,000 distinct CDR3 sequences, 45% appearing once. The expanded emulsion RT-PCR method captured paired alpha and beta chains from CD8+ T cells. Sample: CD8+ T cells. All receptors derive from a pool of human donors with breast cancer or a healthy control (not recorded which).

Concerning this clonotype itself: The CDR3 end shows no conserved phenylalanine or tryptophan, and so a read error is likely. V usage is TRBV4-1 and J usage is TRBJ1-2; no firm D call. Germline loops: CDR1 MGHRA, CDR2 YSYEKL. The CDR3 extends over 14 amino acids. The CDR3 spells CASSQERTNCGYTL. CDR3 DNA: TGCGCCAGCAGCCAAGAACGTACTAACTGTGGCTACACCCTC.

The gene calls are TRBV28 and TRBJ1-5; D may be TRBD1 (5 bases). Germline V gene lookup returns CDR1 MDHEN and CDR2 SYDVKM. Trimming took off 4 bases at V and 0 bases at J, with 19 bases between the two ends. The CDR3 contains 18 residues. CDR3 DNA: TGTGCCAGCAGTTCTCTTACCAGGGCTATCCTTAGCAATCAGCCCCAGCATTTT. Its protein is CASSSLTRAILSNQPQHF.

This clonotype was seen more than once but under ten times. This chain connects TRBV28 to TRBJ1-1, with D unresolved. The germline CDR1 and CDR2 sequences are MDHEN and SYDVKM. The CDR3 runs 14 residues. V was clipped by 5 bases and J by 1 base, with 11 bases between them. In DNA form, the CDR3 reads TGTGCCAGCAGTCCTCGGCAAGAGAACACTGAAGCTTTCTTT. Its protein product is CASSPRQENTEAFF.

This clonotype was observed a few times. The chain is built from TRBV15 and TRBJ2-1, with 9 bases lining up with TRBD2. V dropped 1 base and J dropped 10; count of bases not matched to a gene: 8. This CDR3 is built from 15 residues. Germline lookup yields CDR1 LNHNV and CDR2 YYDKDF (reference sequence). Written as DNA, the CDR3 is TGTGCCACCAGCAGAGTGGGCGGGGGGGTTGGGGAGCAGTTCTTC. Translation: CATSRVGGGVGEQFF.

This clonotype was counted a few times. The CDR3 loop reads CSVASLNEQFF. The DNA for the CDR3 is TGCAGCGTTGCCAGCCTCAATGAGCAGTTCTTC. The chain has TRBV29-1 and TRBJ2-1; no firm D call. Trimming removed 4 bases at V and 6 bases at J, with 7 bases between. CDR3 length: 11 amino acids. The germline V gene encodes CDR1 SQVTM and CDR2 ANQGSEA.

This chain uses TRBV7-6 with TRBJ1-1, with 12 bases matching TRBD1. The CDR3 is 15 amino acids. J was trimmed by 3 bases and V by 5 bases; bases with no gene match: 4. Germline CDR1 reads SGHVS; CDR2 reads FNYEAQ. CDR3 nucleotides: TGTGCCAGCAGCCCGGGACAGGGGGCGGACACTGAAGCTTTCTTT. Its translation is CASSPGQGADTEAFF.

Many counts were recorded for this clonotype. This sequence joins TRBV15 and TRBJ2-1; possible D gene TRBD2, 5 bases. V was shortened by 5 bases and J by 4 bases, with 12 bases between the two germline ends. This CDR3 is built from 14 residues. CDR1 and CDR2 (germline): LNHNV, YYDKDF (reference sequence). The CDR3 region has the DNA TGTGCCACCAGCCCACGGACTGTTTACAATGAGCAGTTCTTC. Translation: CATSPRTVYNEQFF.

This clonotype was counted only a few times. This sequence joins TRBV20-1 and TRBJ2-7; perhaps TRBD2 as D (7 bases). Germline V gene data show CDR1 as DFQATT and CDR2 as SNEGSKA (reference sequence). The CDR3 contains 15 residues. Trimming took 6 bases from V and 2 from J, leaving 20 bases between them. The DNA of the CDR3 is TGCAGTGCAACTGCCTCGGGGGGCTTAGCCTACGAGCAGTACTTC. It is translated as CSATASGGLAYEQYF.

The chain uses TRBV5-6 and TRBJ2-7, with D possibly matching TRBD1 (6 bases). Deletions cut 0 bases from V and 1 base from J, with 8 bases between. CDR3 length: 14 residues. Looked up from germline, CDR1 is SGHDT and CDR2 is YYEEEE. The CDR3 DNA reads TGTGCCAGCAGCTTGGCGGACAGATCCTACGAGCAGTACTTC. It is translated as CASSLADRSYEQYF.

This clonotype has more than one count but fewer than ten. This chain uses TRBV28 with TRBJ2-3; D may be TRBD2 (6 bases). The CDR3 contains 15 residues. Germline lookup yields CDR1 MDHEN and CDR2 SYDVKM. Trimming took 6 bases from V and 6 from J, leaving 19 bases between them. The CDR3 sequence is CASRRFGGTLDTQYF. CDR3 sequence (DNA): TGTGCCAGCAGGAGGTTCGGCGGGACCCTTGATACGCAGTATTTT. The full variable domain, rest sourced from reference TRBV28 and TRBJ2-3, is DVKVTQSSRYLVKRTGEKVFLECVQDMDHENMFWYRQDPGLGLRLIYFSYDVKMKEKGDIPEGYSVSREKKERFSLILESASTNQTSMYLCASRRFGGTLDTQYFGPGTRLTVL.

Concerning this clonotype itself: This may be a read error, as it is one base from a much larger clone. CDR3 DNA sequence: TGCAGTGCTTCCCCCAGCGGTGAGACCCAGCACTTC. It is translated as CSASPSGETQHF. V gene TRBV20-1 combines with J gene TRBJ2-5; tentatively, D is TRBD2 (5 bases). The CDR3 has 12 residues. Germline V lookup: CDR1 DFQATT, CDR2 SNEGSKA (reference sequence).

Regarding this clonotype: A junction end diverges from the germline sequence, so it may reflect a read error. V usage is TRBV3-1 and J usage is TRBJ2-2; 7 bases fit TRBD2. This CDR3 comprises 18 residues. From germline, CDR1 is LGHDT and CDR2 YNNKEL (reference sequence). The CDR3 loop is CTSSQEGGQGVVTGELFF. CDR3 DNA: TGTACCAGCAGCCAAGAGGGAGGGCAGGGAGTTGTCACCGGGGAGCTGTTTTTT.

CDR3 DNA: TGCAGTGCTAAAAACTTCAGGGAGAGCACAGATACGCAGTATTTT. This codes for CSAKNFRESTDTQYF. The chain is built from TRBV20-1 and TRBJ2-3; D possibly uses TRBD1 or TRBD2 (5 bases each). The CDR3 runs 15 residues. From germline, CDR1 is DFQATT and CDR2 SNEGSKA (reference sequence). Trimming took off 4 bases at V and 0 bases at J, with 14 bases between the two ends.